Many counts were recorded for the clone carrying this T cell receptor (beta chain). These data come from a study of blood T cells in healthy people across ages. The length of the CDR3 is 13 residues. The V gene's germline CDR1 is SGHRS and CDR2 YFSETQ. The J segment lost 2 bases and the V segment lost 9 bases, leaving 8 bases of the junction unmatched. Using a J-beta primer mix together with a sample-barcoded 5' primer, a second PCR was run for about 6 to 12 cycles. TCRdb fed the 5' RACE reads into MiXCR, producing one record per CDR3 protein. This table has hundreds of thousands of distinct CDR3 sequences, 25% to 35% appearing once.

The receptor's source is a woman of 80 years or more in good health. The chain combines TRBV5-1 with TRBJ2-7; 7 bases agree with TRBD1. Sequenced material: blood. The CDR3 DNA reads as TGCGCCACCCAGGGGGACAACACCTACGAGCAGTACTTC. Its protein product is CATQGDNTYEQYF.